This is a list of T cell receptor beta chains from one sample in a study of OX40 agonist ivuxolimab in advanced cancers. Produced via immunoSEQ multiplex PCR; TCRdb's table is partial and in-frame only. The data show roughly 23,000 clones, 77% seen once. The sample consisted of CD4+ or CD8+ T cells sorted from blood, taken in a trial of the OX40 agonist ivuxolimab. These receptors originate from an adult with an advanced solid tumor such as melanoma, head and neck, liver or kidney cancer. The CDR3 runs from the conserved cysteine through the conserved F or W.

cdr3_length,v_call,j_call,cdr3_aa
16,TRBV5-5,TRBJ2-3,CASSLAASIHTDTQYF
15,TRBV7-2,TRBJ2-5,CASSTRGGRGETQYF
15,TRBV28,TRBJ1-1,CASIPRRQGAPEAFF
13,TRBV2,TRBJ2-1,CASTGLAGGEQFF
15,TRBV6-5,TRBJ1-2,CASSYLTQGFKGYTF
14,TRBV29-1,TRBJ2-1,CSVATGKTNNEQFF
14,TRBV5-4,TRBJ2-5,CASRGGTRGETQYF
16,TRBV5-4,TRBJ1-4,CASSPTGSTGNEKLFF
15,TRBV11-3,TRBJ2-7,CASSLGRSAPYEQYF
15,TRBV13,TRBJ2-2,CASSAGTGETGELFF
14,TRBV27,TRBJ2-7,CASSWRTGGYEQYF
13,TRBV5-1,TRBJ2-7,CASRRPGSYEQYF
12,TRBV10-3,TRBJ1-1,CAIRNQGTEAFF
14,TRBV7-2,TRBJ1-1,CASRGRRDSTEAFF
14,TRBV28,TRBJ2-2,CASSLAGNTGELFF
13,TRBV6-6,TRBJ2-6,CASGLSGANVLTF
12,TRBV6-5,TRBJ1-5,CASTLSNQPQHF
16,TRBV4-2,TRBJ2-5,CASSQGQGRLWETQYF
19,TRBV6-1,TRBJ2-1,CASSVTLAGGRLRDNEQFF
14,TRBV28,TRBJ2-7,CASSLEQGLGEQYF
13,TRBV5-1,TRBJ2-3,CASSQDITDTQYF
14,TRBV7-3,TRBJ1-1,CASSVTNRGTEAFF